The TCR beta chain described here comes from a study of cytomegalovirus exposure and HLA in healthy donors. Study-wide results and limits: CMV serostatus was the only immune exposure information that was available.

The PCR made use of 60 Vbeta and 13 Jbeta primers. Clones were sequenced by immunoSEQ multiplex PCR, and TCRdb holds only the in-frame ones, with some missing. The sample comprises approximately 120,000 clones, about 80% of which are singletons, and more than 3% rests with the top ten. About this clone: Its antigen remains unidentified.

CDR1 LNHDA and CDR2 SQIVND come from the germline V gene (reference sequence). This CDR3 is 14 amino acids long. Deletions cut 6 bases from V and 4 bases from J, with 15 bases between. This sequence was found in a woman aged 50 to 60 in good health and CMV-seronegative. Sequencing input: PBMCs. The chain has TRBV19 and TRBJ1-2; tentative D call: TRBD1 (6 bases). In DNA, the CDR3 is TGTGCCAGTAGCCGTGGACAGAAAATCTATGGCTACACCTTC. It encodes CASSRGQKIYGYTF. Using reference TRBV19 and TRBJ1-2 for the parts outside the CDR3, the full variable domain is DGGITQSPKYLFRKEGQNVTLSCEQNLNHDAMYWYRQDPGQGLRLIYYSQIVNDFQKGDIAEGYSVSREKKESFPLTVTSAQKNPTAFYLCASSRGQKIYGYTFGSGTRLTVV.